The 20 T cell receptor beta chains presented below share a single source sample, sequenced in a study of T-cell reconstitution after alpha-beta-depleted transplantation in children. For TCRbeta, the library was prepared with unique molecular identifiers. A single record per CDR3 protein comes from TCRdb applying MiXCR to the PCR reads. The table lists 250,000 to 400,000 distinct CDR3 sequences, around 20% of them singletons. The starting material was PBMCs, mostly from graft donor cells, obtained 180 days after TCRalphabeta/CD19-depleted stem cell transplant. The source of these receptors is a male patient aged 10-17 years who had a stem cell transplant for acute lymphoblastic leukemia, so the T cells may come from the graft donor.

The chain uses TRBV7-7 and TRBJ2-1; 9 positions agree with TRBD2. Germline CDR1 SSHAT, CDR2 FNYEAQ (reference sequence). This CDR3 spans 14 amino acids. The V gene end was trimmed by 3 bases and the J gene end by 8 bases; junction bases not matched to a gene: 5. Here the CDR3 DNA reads TGTGCCAGCAGCTTGTTAGCGGGGGTTGATGAGCAGTTCTTC. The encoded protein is CASSLLAGVDEQFF.

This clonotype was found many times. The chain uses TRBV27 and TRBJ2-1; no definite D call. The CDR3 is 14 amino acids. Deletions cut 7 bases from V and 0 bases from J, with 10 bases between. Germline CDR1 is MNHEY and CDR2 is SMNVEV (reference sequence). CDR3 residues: CASTFGSSYNEQFF. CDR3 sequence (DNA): TGTGCCAGCACCTTTGGCAGCTCCTACAATGAGCAGTTCTTC.

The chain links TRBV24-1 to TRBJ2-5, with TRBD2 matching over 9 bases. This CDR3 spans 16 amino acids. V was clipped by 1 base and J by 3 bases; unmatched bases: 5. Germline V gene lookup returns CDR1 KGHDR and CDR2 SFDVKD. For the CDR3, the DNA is TGTGCCACCAGTGATTTTTCGGCGGGAGGGAAAGAGACCCAGTACTTC. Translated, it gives CATSDFSAGGKETQYF.

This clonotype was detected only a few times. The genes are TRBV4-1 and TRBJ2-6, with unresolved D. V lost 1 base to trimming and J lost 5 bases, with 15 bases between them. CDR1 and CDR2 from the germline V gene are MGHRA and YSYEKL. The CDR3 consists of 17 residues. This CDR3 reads CASSQGVARRRANVLTF. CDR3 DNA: TGCGCCAGCAGCCAAGGGGTCGCCAGGAGAAGGGCCAACGTCCTGACTTTC.

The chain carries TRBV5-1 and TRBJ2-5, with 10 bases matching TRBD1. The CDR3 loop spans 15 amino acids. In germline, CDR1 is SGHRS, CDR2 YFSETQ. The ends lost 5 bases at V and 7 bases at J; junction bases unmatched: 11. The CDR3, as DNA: TGCGCCAGCAGACAAGAGGGACAGGGGAGATGGACCCAGTACTTC. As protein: CASRQEGQGRWTQYF.

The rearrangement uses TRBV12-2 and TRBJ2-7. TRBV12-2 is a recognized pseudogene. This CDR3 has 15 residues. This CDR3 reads CASRLGWQRLHEQYF. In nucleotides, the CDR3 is TGTGCAAGTCGCTTAGGGTGGCAGAGACTCCACGAGCAGTACTTC.

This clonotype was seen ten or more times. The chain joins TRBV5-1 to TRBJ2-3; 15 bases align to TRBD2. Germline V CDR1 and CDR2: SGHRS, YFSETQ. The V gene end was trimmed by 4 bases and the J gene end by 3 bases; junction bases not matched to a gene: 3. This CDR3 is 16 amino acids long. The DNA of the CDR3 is TGCGCCAGCAGCCCCGGGACTAGCGGGAGGACAGATACGCAGTATTTT. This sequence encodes CASSPGTSGRTDTQYF.

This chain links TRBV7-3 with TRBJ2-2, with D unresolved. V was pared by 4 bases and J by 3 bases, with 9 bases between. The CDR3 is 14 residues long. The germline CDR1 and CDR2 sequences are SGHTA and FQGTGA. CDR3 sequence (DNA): TGTGCCAGCAGCTCCGGTCCGTACACCGGGGAGCTGTTTTTT. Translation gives CASSSGPYTGELFF.

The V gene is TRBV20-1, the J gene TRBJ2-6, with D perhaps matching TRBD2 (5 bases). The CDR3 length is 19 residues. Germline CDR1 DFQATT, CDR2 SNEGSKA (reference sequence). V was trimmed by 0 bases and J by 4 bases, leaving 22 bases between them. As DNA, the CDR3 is TGCAGTGCTAGAGACGGCCAAGCGGTGGCCGGATGGGGGGCCAACGTCCTGACTTTC. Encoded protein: CSARDGQAVAGWGANVLTF.

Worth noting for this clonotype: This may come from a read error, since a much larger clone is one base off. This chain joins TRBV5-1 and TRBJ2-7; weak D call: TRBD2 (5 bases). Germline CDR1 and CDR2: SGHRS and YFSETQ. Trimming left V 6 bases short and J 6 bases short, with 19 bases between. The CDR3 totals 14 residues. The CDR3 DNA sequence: TGCGCCAGCACCATCTTGGATGGGAGTGGCGAGCAGTACTTC. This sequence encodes CASTILDGSGEQYF.

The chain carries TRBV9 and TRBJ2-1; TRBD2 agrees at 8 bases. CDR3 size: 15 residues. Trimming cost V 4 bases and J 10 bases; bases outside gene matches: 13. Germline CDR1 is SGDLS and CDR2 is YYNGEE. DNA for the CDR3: TGTGCCAGCAGCCCCTCCGGGACTAGTGTACAGGAGCAGTTCTTC. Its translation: CASSPSGTSVQEQFF.

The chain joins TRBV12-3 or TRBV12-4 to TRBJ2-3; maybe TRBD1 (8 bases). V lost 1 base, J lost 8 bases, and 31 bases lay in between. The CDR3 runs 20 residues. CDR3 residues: CASSLVGRQGAVTSRGTQYF. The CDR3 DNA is TGTGCCAGCAGTTTAGTAGGAAGGCAGGGGGCCGTGACTAGCAGGGGTACGCAGTATTTT.

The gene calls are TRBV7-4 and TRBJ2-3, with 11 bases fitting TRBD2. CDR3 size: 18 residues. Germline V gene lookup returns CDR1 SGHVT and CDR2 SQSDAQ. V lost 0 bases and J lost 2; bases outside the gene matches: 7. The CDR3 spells CASSLAALAGGNTDTQYF. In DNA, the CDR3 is TGTGCCAGCAGCTTAGCGGCTTTAGCGGGAGGGAACACAGATACGCAGTATTTT.

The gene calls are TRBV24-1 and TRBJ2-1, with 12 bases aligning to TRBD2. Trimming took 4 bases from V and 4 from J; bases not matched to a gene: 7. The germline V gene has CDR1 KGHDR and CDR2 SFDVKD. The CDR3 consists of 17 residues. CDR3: CATSDPSTSGSYNEQFF. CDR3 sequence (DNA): TGTGCCACCAGTGACCCCTCGACTAGCGGGAGTTACAATGAGCAGTTCTTC.

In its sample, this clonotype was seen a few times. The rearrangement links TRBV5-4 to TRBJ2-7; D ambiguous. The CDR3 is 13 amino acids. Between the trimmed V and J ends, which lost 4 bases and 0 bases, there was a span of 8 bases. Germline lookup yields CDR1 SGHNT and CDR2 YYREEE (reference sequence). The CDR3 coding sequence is TGTGCCAGCAGCAAGAGGAGCTCCTACGAGCAGTACTTC. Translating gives CASSKRSSYEQYF. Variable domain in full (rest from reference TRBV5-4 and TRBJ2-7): ETGVTQSPTHLIKTRGQQVTLRCSSQSGHNTVSWYQQALGQGPQFIFQYYREEENGRGNFPPRFSGLQFPNYSSELNVNALELDDSALYLCASSKRSSYEQYFGPGTRLTVT.

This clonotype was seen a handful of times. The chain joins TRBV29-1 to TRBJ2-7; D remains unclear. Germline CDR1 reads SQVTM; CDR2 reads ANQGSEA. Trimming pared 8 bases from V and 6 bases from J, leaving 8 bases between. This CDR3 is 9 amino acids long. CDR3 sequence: CSPVREQYF. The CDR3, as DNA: TGCAGCCCCGTTCGCGAGCAGTACTTC.

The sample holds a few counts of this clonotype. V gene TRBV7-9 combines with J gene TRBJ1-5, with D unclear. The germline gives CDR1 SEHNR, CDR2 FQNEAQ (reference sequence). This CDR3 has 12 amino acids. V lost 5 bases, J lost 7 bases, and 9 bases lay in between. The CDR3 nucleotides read TGTGCCAGCAGCGATACTATACAGCCCCAGCATTTT. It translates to CASSDTIQPQHF.

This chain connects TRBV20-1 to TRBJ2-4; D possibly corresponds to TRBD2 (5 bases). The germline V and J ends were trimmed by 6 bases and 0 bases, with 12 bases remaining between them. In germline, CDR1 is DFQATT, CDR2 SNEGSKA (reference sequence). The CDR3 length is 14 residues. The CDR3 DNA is TGCAGTGCCATCAATCGGGGAGCCAAAAACATTCAGTACTTC. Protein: CSAINRGAKNIQYF.

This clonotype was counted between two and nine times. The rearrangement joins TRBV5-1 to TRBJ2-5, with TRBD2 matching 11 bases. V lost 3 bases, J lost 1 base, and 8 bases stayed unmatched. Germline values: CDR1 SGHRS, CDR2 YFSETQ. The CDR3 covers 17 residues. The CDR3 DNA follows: TGCGCCAGCAGCTCTCCCTTAGCGGGAGGGAGCCAAGAGACCCAGTACTTC. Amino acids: CASSSPLAGGSQETQYF. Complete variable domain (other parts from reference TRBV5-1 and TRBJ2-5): KAGVTQTPRYLIKTRGQQVTLSCSPISGHRSVSWYQQTPGQGLQFLFEYFSETQRNKGNFPGRFSGRQFSNSRSEMNVSTLELGDSALYLCASSSPLAGGSQETQYFGPGTRLLVL.

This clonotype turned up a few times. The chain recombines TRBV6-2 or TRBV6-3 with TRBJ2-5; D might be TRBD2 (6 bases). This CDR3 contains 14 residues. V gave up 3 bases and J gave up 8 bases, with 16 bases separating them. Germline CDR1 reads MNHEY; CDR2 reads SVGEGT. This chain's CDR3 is CASSYSAGALTQYF. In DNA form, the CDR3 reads TGTGCCAGCAGTTATTCAGCGGGTGCTTTAACCCAGTACTTC.